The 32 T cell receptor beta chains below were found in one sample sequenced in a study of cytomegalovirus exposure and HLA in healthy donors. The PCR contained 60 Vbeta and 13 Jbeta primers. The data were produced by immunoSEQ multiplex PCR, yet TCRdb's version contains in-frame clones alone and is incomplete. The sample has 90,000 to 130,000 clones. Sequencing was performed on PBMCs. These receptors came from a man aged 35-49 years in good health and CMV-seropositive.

Here the CDR3 DNA reads TGTGCCAGCATTACAGGGGACAGGACTTATGGCTACACCTTC. This translates into CASITGDRTYGYTF. The chain carries TRBV28 and TRBJ1-2, with TRBD1 matching over 8 bases. Germline lookup yields CDR1 MDHEN and CDR2 SYDVKM. The CDR3 extends over 14 amino acids. J was trimmed by 5 bases and V by 7 bases; bases with no gene match: 9.

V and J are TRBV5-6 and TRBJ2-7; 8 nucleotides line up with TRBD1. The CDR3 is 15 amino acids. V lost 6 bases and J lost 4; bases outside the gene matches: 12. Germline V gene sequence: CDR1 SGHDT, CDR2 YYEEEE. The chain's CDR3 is CASTPWGTGGYEQYF. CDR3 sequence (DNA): TGTGCCAGCACCCCCTGGGGGACAGGAGGTTACGAGCAGTACTTC. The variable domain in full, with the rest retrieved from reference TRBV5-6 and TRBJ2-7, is DAGVTQSPTHLIKTRGQQVTLRCSPKSGHDTVSWYQQALGQGPQFIFQYYEEEERQRGNFPDRFSGHQFPNYSSELNVNALLLGDSALYLCASTPWGTGGYEQYFGPGTRLTVT.

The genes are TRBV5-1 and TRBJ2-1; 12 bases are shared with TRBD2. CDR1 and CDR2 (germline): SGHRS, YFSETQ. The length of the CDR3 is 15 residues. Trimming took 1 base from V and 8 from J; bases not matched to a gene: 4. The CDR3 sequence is CASSLTTSGSYEQFF. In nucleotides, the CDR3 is TGCGCCAGCAGCTTGACGACTAGCGGGAGTTATGAGCAGTTCTTC.

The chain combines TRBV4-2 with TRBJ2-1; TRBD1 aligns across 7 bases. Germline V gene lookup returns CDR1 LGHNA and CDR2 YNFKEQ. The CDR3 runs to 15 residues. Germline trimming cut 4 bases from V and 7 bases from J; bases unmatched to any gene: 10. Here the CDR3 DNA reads TGTGCCAGCAGCCTAGGAGAGACAGGGTGGAATGAGCAGTTCTTC. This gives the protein CASSLGETGWNEQFF.

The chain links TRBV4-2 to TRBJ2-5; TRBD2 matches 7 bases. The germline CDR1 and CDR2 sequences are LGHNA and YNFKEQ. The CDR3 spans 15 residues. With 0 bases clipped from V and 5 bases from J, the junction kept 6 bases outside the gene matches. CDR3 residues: CASSQDTQGGETQYF. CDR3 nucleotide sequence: TGTGCCAGCAGCCAAGATACGCAGGGAGGGGAGACCCAGTACTTC.

CDR3 sequence reads: CASSELAGSAEAFF. The CDR3 region has the DNA TGCGCCAGCAGTGAGCTGGCAGGGTCGGCTGAAGCTTTCTTT. The rearrangement uses TRBV10-1 and TRBJ1-1; TRBD1 is a possible D gene (5 bases). Trimming left V 2 bases short and J 6 bases short, with 13 bases between. Germline V gene lookup returns CDR1 WNHNN and CDR2 SYGVQD (reference sequence). The length of the CDR3 is 14 residues.

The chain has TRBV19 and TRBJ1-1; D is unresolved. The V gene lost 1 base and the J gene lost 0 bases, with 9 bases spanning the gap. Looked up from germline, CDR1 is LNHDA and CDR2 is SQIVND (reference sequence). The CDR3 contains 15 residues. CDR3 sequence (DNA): TGTGCCAGTAGTATAGTGAGGAGGATGAACACTGAAGCTTTCTTT. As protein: CASSIVRRMNTEAFF.

CDR3 DNA sequence: TGCGCCAGCAGCTTGGGCCAGCCGAGGGATGGCTACACCTTC. This sequence encodes CASSLGQPRDGYTF. V gene TRBV5-1 combines with J gene TRBJ1-2; D call uncertain. CDR1 is SGHRS and CDR2 is YFSETQ in the germline V gene. V lost 0 bases and J 6 bases, leaving 12 bases between the germline ends. CDR3 size: 14 residues. The full variable domain, with the rest looked up from reference TRBV5-1 and TRBJ1-2, is KAGVTQTPRYLIKTRGQQVTLSCSPISGHRSVSWYQQTPGQGLQFLFEYFSETQRNKGNFPGRFSGRQFSNSRSEMNVSTLELGDSALYLCASSLGQPRDGYTFGSGTRLTVV.

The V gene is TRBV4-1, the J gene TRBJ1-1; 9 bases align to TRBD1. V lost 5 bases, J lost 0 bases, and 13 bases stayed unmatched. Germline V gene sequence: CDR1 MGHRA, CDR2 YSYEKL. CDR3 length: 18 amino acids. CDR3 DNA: TGCGCCAGCAGCTACACAGGGGGCCTTGGATTCGTGAACACTGAAGCTTTCTTT. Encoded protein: CASSYTGGLGFVNTEAFF.

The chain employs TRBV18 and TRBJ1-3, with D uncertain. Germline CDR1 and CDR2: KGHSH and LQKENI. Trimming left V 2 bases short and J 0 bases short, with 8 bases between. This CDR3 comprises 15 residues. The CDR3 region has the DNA TGTGCCAGCTCACCAGAACAATTCTCTGGAAACACCATATATTTT. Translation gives CASSPEQFSGNTIYF.

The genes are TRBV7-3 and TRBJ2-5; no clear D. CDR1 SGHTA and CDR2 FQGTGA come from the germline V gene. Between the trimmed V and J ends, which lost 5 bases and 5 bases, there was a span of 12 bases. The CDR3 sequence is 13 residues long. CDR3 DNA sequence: TGTGCCAGCAGCAATGGGCCCGTGGAGACCCAGTACTTC. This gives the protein CASSNGPVETQYF.

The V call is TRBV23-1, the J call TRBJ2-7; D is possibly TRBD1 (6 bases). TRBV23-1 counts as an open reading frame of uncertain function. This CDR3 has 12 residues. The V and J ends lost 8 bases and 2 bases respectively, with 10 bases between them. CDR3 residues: CASPDRPYEQYF. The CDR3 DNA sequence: TGCGCCAGCCCCGACAGGCCCTACGAGCAGTACTTC.

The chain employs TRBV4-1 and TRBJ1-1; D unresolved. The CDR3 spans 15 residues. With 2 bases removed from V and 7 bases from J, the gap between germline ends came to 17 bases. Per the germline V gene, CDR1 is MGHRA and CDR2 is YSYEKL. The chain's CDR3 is CASSQYRSWSGEAFF. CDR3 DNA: TGCGCCAGCAGCCAATACCGCTCGTGGAGTGGTGAAGCTTTCTTT.

The CDR3 DNA sequence: TGTGCCAGCAGCTTGGAATTCCGGGAGGATGGTGAGCAGTACTTC. It codes for CASSLEFREDGEQYF. The chain is built from TRBV5-4 and TRBJ2-7, with TRBD2 identical over 7 bases. This CDR3 comprises 15 residues. V lost 0 bases to trimming and J lost 7 bases; unmatched junction nucleotides: 10. Germline lookup yields CDR1 SGHNT and CDR2 YYREEE (reference sequence).

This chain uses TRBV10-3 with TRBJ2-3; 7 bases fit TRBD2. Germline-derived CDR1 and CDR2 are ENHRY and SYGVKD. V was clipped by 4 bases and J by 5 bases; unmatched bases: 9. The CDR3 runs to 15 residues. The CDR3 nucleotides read TGTGCCATCAGTGGTGGGCGGGAGATGGGAGATACGCAGTATTTT. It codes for CAISGGREMGDTQYF.

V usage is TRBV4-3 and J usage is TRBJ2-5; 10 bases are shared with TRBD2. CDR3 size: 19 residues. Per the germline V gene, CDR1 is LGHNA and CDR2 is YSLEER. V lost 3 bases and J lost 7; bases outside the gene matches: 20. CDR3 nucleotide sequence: TGCGCCAGCAGCCAGAGGGCTGCTAGCGGGAGTCTAATTGGGGGGACCCAGTACTTC. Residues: CASSQRAASGSLIGGTQYF.

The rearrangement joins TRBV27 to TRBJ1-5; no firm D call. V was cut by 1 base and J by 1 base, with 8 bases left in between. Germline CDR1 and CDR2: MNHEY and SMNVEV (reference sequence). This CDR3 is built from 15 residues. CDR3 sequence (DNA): TGTGCCAGCAGTTTATACGGGGTAAGCAATCAGCCCCAGCATTTT. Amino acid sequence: CASSLYGVSNQPQHF.

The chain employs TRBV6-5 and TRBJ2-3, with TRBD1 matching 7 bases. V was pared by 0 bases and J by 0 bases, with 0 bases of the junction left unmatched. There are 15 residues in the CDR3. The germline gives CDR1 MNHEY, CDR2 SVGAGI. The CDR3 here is CASSYSTGSTDTQYF. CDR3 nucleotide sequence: TGTGCCAGCAGTTACTCGACAGGGAGCACAGATACGCAGTATTTT.

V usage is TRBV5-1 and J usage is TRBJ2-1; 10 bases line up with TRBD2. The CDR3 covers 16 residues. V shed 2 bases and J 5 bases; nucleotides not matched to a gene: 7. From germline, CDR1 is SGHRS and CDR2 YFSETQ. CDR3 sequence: CASSFLAGGYHNEQFF. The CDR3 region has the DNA TGCGCCAGCAGCTTTTTAGCGGGAGGATATCACAATGAGCAGTTCTTC.

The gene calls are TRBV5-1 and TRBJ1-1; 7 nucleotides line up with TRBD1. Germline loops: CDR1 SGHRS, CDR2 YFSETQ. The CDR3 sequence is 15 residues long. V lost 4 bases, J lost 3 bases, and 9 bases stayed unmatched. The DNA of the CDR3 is TGCGCCAGCAGCGACCCGGGACAGTTTTACACTGAAGCTTTCTTT. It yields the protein CASSDPGQFYTEAFF.

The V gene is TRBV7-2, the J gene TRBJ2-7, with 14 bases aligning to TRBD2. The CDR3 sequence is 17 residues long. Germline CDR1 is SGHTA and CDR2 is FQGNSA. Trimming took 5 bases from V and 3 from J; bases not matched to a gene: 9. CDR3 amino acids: CASSQAGLAGDRYEQYF. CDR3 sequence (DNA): TGTGCCAGCAGCCAAGCGGGACTAGCGGGAGATCGCTACGAGCAGTACTTC.

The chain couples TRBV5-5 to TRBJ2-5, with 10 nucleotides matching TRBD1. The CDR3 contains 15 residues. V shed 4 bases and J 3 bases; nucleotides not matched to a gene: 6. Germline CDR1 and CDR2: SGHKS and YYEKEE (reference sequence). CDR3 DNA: TGTGCCAGCAGCGAGACGACAGGGGGCAAAGAGACCCAGTACTTC. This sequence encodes CASSETTGGKETQYF.

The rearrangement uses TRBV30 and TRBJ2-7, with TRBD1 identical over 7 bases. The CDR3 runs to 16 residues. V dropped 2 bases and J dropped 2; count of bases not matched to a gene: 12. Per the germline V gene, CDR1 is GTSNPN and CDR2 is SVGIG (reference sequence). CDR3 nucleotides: TGTGCCTGGAGTTCCATCTCGGGACAGCGAGCCTACGAGCAGTACTTC. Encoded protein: CAWSSISGQRAYEQYF. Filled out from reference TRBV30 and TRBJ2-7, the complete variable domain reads SQTIHQWPATLVQPVGSPLSLECTVEGTSNPNLYWYRQAAGRGLQLLFYSVGIGQISSEVPQNLSASRPQDRQFILSSKKLLLSDSGFYLCAWSSISGQRAYEQYFGPGTRLTVT.

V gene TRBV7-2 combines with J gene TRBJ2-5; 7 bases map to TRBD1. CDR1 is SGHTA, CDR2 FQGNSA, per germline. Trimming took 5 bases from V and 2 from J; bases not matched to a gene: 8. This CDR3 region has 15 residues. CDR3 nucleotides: TGTGCCAGCAGCACCGGGACAGCACCTCAAGAGACCCAGTACTTC. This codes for CASSTGTAPQETQYF.

CDR3 nucleotide sequence: TGCGCCAGCAGCCAAGTACCGGGAACCGGGGAGCTGTTTTTT. This sequence encodes CASSQVPGTGELFF. The chain is built from TRBV4-1 and TRBJ2-2; possibly TRBD2 for D (5 bases). Looked up from germline, CDR1 is MGHRA and CDR2 is YSYEKL. Trimming left V 1 base short and J 5 bases short, with 8 bases between. The CDR3 contains 14 residues.

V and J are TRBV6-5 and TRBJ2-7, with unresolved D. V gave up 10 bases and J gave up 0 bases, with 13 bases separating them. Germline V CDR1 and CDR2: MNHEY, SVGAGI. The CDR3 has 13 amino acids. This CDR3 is CATKTQSSYEQYF. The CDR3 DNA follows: TGTGCCACCAAAACACAGAGCTCCTACGAGCAGTACTTC.

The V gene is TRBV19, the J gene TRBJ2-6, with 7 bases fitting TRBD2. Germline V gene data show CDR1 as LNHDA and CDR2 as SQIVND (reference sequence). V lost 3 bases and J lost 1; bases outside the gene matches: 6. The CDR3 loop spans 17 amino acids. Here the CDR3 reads CASSIGRTQSGANVLTF. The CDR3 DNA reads TGTGCCAGTAGTATCGGGAGGACACAGTCTGGGGCCAACGTCCTGACTTTC.

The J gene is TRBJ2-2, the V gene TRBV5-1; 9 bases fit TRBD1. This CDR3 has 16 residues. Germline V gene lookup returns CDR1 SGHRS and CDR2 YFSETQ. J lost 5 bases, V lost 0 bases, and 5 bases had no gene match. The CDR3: CASSLGDRAGTGELFF. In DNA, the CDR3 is TGCGCCAGCAGCTTGGGGGACAGGGCAGGAACCGGGGAGCTGTTTTTT.

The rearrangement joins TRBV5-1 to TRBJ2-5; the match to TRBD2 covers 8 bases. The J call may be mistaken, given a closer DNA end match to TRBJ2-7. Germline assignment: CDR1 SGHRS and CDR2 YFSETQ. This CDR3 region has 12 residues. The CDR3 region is CASSPGGYEQYF. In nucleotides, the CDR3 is TGCGCCAGCAGCCCGGGGGGGTACGAGCAGTACTTC.

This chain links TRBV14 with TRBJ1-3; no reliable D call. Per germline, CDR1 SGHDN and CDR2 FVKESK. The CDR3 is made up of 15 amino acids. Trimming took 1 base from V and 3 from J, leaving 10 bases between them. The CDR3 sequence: CASSQAARDGNTIYF. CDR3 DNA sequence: TGTGCCAGCAGCCAAGCGGCGAGGGATGGAAACACCATATATTTT.

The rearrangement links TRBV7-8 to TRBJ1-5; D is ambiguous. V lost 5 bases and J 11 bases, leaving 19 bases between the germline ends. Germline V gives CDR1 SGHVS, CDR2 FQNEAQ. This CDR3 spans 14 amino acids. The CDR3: CASSPRASPAAQHF. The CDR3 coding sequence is TGTGCCAGCAGCCCCCGCGCGTCTCCCGCGGCCCAGCATTTT.

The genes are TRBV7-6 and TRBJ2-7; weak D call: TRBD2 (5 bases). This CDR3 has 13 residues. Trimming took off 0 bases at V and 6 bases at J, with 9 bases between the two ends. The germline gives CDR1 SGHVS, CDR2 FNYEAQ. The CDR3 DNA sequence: TGTGCCAGCAGCTTAGCCGGGGTACTCGAGCAGTACTTC. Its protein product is CASSLAGVLEQYF.